This T cell receptor (beta chain) was retrieved from a study of blood T cells in healthy people across ages. Germline V gives CDR1 MDHEN, CDR2 SYDVKM. There are 15 residues in the CDR3. Combining a sample-barcoded 5' primer with a J-beta primer mix, a second PCR ran for about 6 to 11 cycles. TCRdb used MiXCR to reprocess the 5' RACE reads, holding one entry per CDR3 protein. The sample lists about 380,000 distinct CDR3 sequences; roughly half were seen once. The sequence was obtained from a man in his 60s in good health. The chain joins TRBV28 to TRBJ2-1; a weak D match, TRBD2 (6 bases). The last part of the DNA fits TRBJ2-7 better; the J call may be wrong. What was sequenced was blood. CDR3: CASSRTGTHYNEQYF. Written as DNA, the CDR3 is TGTGCCAGCAGCCGTACCGGGACTCACTACAATGAGCAGTACTTC.